What follows are 17 T cell receptor beta chains derived from one specimen sequenced in a study of blood T cells in healthy people across ages. The second PCR ran roughly 7 to 12 cycles with a sample-barcoded 5' primer and J-beta primers. One entry per CDR3 protein, called by TCRdb with MiXCR from the 5' RACE reads. The profile covers over a million distinct CDR3 sequences, with 35% to 45% appearing a single time and under 5% taken by the ten largest. The material sequenced was blood. These TCRs come from a woman younger than 35 in good health.

The CDR3 spells CSAAQGLRETQYF. CDR3 nucleotides: TGCAGTGCTGCCCAGGGACTCAGAGAGACCCAGTACTTC. The chain joins TRBV20-1 to TRBJ2-5; maybe TRBD2 (6 bases). The CDR3 is made up of 13 amino acids. Trimming took 5 bases from V and 4 from J, leaving 14 bases between them. CDR1 and CDR2 from the germline V gene are DFQATT and SNEGSKA (reference sequence).

This clonotype showed up just a few times. The rearrangement uses TRBV29-1 and TRBJ1-4; weak D call: TRBD1 (6 bases). V was trimmed by 4 bases and J by 10 bases, leaving 13 bases between them. The germline V gene encodes CDR1 SQVTM and CDR2 ANQGSEA. The CDR3 spans 12 residues. DNA for the CDR3: TGCAGCGTTGCGGGACAAGATGGAAAACTGTTTTTT. Translating gives CSVAGQDGKLFF.

This clonotype was seen at least ten times. The chain is built from TRBV10-3 and TRBJ2-3, with TRBD2 identical over 15 bases. Looked up from germline, CDR1 is ENHRY and CDR2 is SYGVKD. CDR3 length equals 18 residues. Trimming cost V 6 bases and J 0 bases; bases outside gene matches: 7. This CDR3 reads CAIRDPGLAGGSTDTQYF. The CDR3 coding sequence is TGTGCCATCAGGGACCCGGGACTAGCGGGGGGCAGCACAGATACGCAGTATTTT.

The chain recombines TRBV6-1 with TRBJ2-5; TRBD2 aligns across 7 bases. V was clipped by 3 bases and J by 4 bases; unmatched bases: 11. Germline V gene sequence: CDR1 MNHNS, CDR2 SASEGT. The CDR3 sequence is 16 residues long. CDR3 sequence (DNA): TGTGCCAGCAGTGACTCTAACGGGTCGGGAGGAGAGACCCAGTACTTC. This gives the protein CASSDSNGSGGETQYF.

To note about this clonotype: A single base separates this from a much larger clone, so it may be a read error. The rearrangement joins TRBV3-1 to TRBJ2-1, with 9 nucleotides matching TRBD2. The J call is doubtful: the DNA matches TRBJ2-7 better. The CDR3 covers 15 residues. Germline CDR1 and CDR2: LGHDT and YNNKEL (reference sequence). This chain's CDR3 is CASSQASGTYNEQYF. Written as DNA, the CDR3 is TGTGCCAGCAGCCAAGCTAGCGGGACCTACAATGAGCAGTACTTC.

This clonotype turned up a few times. The chain employs TRBV27 and TRBJ1-6; D is ambiguous. Germline lookup yields CDR1 MNHEY and CDR2 SMNVEV (reference sequence). The CDR3 totals 17 residues. The V and J ends lost 0 bases and 3 bases respectively, with 12 bases between them. CDR3 DNA: TGTGCCAGCAGTTTATCAACGGGGTCCTACTATAATTCACCCCTCCACTTT. Its translation: CASSLSTGSYYNSPLHF.

This chain joins TRBV7-9 and TRBJ2-1; 8 positions agree with TRBD1. In germline, CDR1 is SEHNR, CDR2 FQNEAQ (reference sequence). The V gene end was trimmed by 3 bases and the J gene end by 10 bases; junction bases not matched to a gene: 8. The CDR3 length is 14 residues. The DNA for the CDR3 is TGTGCCAGCAGCTTTACTGCCGGGACAGGCGAGCAGTTCTTC. It is translated as CASSFTAGTGEQFF.

As concerns this clonotype: Being one base from a much bigger clone, this may be a read error. This rearrangement joins TRBV29-1 to TRBJ2-4; 9 positions agree with TRBD1. Germline V gene lookup returns CDR1 SQVTM and CDR2 ANQGSEA. This CDR3 has 13 amino acids. Germline trimming cut 4 bases from V and 13 bases from J; bases unmatched to any gene: 11. In DNA form, the CDR3 reads TGCAGCGTTGCCCCGGGACAGGGTTACAAGCAGTACTTC. Protein product: CSVAPGQGYKQYF.

J is TRBJ2-7 and V is TRBV11-2; TRBD2 aligns across 7 bases. The CDR3 is 14 residues long. Germline loops: CDR1 SGHAT, CDR2 FQNNGV. V lost 5 bases and J lost 6; bases outside the gene matches: 10. DNA for the CDR3: TGTGCCAGCAGCAGCTTGCGGTCGGGGGGCGAGCAGTACTTC. It encodes CASSSLRSGGEQYF. Looking up the rest from reference TRBV11-2 and TRBJ2-7 gives the full variable domain: EAGVAQSPRYKIIEKRQSVAFWCNPISGHATLYWYQQILGQGPKLLIQFQNNGVVDDSQLPKDRFSAERLKGVDSTLKIQPAKLEDSAVYLCASSSLRSGGEQYFGPGTRLTVT.

J is TRBJ2-1 and V is TRBV29-1; 9 nucleotides align to TRBD1. The CDR3 contains 17 residues. The junction had 17 bases not matched to a gene; V was cut back by 5 bases and J by 6 bases. Per germline, CDR1 SQVTM and CDR2 ANQGSEA. The CDR3 nucleotides read TGCAGCGTTCTAACTCCCACAGGGGGCGCGTTTGGCAATGAGCAGTTCTTC. Amino acid sequence: CSVLTPTGGAFGNEQFF.

V is TRBV3-1 and J is TRBJ2-7, with 10 bases matching TRBD1. Germline-derived CDR1 and CDR2 are LGHDT and YNNKEL (reference sequence). This CDR3 is built from 17 residues. The J segment lost 5 bases and the V segment lost 0 bases, leaving 10 bases of the junction unmatched. The CDR3: CASSQDGFRQGADEQYF. CDR3 in DNA: TGTGCCAGCAGCCAAGATGGGTTTCGACAGGGGGCCGACGAGCAGTACTTC.

The CDR3 spells CASSFTVQWGADTQYF. CDR3 bases: TGCGCCAGCAGCTTTACCGTACAGTGGGGAGCAGATACGCAGTATTTT. The chain carries TRBV5-1 and TRBJ2-3; a possible D gene is TRBD2 (5 bases). The V gene's germline CDR1 is SGHRS and CDR2 YFSETQ. The CDR3 covers 16 residues. Trimming took 2 bases from V and 4 from J, leaving 17 bases between them.

In the case of this clonotype: The germline gene is not matched at one end of the junction; a read error may be the cause. The J gene is TRBJ1-5, the V gene TRBV7-2; D unresolved. The CDR3 spans 12 residues. Per germline, CDR1 SGHTA and CDR2 FQGNSA. The CDR3 region is CASSGGYQTQHF. In nucleotides, the CDR3 is TGTGCCAGCAGCGGAGGGTATCAGACCCAGCATTTT. The whole variable domain, remainder taken from reference TRBV7-2 and TRBJ1-5, is GAGVSQSPSNKVTEKGKDVELRCDPISGHTALYWYRQSLGQGLEFLIYFQGNSAPDKSGLPSDRFSAERTGGSVSTLTIQRTQQEDSAVYLCASSGGYQTQHFGDGTRLSIL.

The chain uses TRBV7-2 and TRBJ2-1; 8 bases fit TRBD2. The CDR3 consists of 17 residues. The germline gives CDR1 SGHTA, CDR2 FQGNSA. The ends lost 3 bases at V and 2 bases at J; junction bases unmatched: 9. The CDR3 coding sequence is TGTGCCAGCAGCTTCACGAGCGGGAGCAGGGCCTACAATGAGCAGTTCTTC. This gives the protein CASSFTSGSRAYNEQFF. Together with reference TRBV7-2 and TRBJ2-1, the CDR3 gives the full variable domain: GAGVSQSPSNKVTEKGKDVELRCDPISGHTALYWYRQSLGQGLEFLIYFQGNSAPDKSGLPSDRFSAERTGGSVSTLTIQRTQQEDSAVYLCASSFTSGSRAYNEQFFGPGTRLTVL.

The rearrangement uses TRBV12-3 or TRBV12-4 and TRBJ2-7, with unresolved D. The V and J ends lost 6 bases and 1 base respectively, with 13 bases between them. The CDR3 totals 14 residues. DNA of the CDR3: TGTGCCAGCAGACCCCAGGTCCGATCCTACGAGCAGTACTTC. This codes for CASRPQVRSYEQYF.

The chain recombines TRBV6-5 with TRBJ1-6, with 7 bases aligning to TRBD1. V was pared by 2 bases and J by 0 bases, with 16 bases of the junction left unmatched. Germline CDR1 MNHEY, CDR2 SVGAGI. This CDR3 comprises 21 residues. The CDR3 is CASSYLRSGTAPSSYNSPLHF. The CDR3, as DNA: TGTGCCAGCAGTTACCTCAGATCCGGGACAGCCCCGAGCTCCTATAATTCACCCCTCCACTTT.

The chain carries TRBV6-4 and TRBJ1-6; tentative D call: TRBD1 (6 bases). Germline V gene lookup returns CDR1 MRHNA and CDR2 SNTAGT. The V and J ends lost 6 bases and 6 bases respectively, with 9 bases between them. This CDR3 contains 13 residues. The CDR3 DNA reads TGTGCCAGCAGGGGACAAATTAATTCACCCCTCCACTTT. Amino acid sequence: CASRGQINSPLHF.